This is a list of T cell receptor beta chains from one sample in a study of T cells after yellow fever vaccination. A single record per CDR3 protein comes from TCRdb applying MiXCR to the 5' RACE reads. The sample lists around 300,000 distinct CDR3 sequences, roughly 4.3% seen once, with 20% to 25% in the top ten. The sequencing here drew on PBMCs, taken 5 days after the yellow fever booster vaccination. The receptor source for this set is a young man who received the YFV17D yellow fever vaccine. Each CDR3 is given with its conserved first and last residue. Fields, in order: D gene, J gene, clone size, V gene, CDR3 length, CDR3 protein, CDR3 DNA. A D gene is named only where the DNA matches it firmly. Size is omitted from some rows. Given values are once, few, many or a class for expanded clones.

d_call: .; j_call: TRBJ1-6; clone_size: few; v_call: TRBV6-5; cdr3_length: 16; cdr3_aa: CASSYLDAGLGSPLHF; cdr3_nt: TGTGCCAGCAGTTACCTTGATGCAGGGCTGGGGTCACCCCTCCACTTT
d_call: TRBD2; j_call: TRBJ2-5; clone_size: .; v_call: TRBV12-3/TRBV12-4; cdr3_length: 16; cdr3_aa: CASTHLAGGTQETQYF; cdr3_nt: TGTGCCAGCACCCATCTGGCCGGGGGGACCCAAGAGACCCAGTACTTC
d_call: .; j_call: TRBJ2-1; clone_size: many; v_call: TRBV28; cdr3_length: 12; cdr3_aa: CASSLGGSEQFF; cdr3_nt: TGTGCCAGCAGTTTAGGTGGGAGTGAGCAGTTCTTC
d_call: .; j_call: TRBJ2-3; clone_size: .; v_call: TRBV10-3; cdr3_length: 15; cdr3_aa: CAISEGRVGQMAQYF; cdr3_nt: TGTGCCATCAGTGAGGGCAGGGTGGGGCAGATGGCGCAGTATTTT
d_call: .; j_call: TRBJ2-3; clone_size: many; v_call: TRBV15; cdr3_length: 16; cdr3_aa: CATSTAPGHYTDTQYF; cdr3_nt: TGTGCCACCAGCACGGCGCCGGGACACTACACAGATACGCAGTATTTT
d_call: TRBD1; j_call: TRBJ2-5; clone_size: many; v_call: TRBV29-1; cdr3_length: 11; cdr3_aa: CSVGTEETQYF; cdr3_nt: TGCAGCGTCGGGACAGAAGAGACCCAGTACTTC
d_call: .; j_call: TRBJ1-2; clone_size: few; v_call: TRBV6-5; cdr3_length: 15; cdr3_aa: CASSYSAGNNYGYTF; cdr3_nt: TGTGCCAGCAGTTACTCTGCCGGGAATAACTATGGCTACACCTTC
d_call: .; j_call: TRBJ1-5; clone_size: few; v_call: TRBV19; cdr3_length: 18; cdr3_aa: CASSRSGSDNIGNQPQHF; cdr3_nt: TGTGCCAGTAGTCGCTCCGGGTCAGACAATATCGGCAATCAGCCCCAGCATTTT
d_call: .; j_call: TRBJ1-1; clone_size: .; v_call: TRBV10-3; cdr3_length: 13; cdr3_aa: CAISEGGGLQAFF; cdr3_nt: TGTGCCATCAGTGAGGGGGGTGGTTTGCAAGCTTTCTTT
d_call: TRBD1; j_call: TRBJ1-4; clone_size: .; v_call: TRBV9; cdr3_length: 15; cdr3_aa: CASSAEGQSNEKLFF; cdr3_nt: TGTGCCAGCAGCGCCGAGGGACAGTCTAATGAAAAACTGTTTTTT
d_call: .; j_call: TRBJ2-7; clone_size: many; v_call: TRBV6-2/TRBV6-3; cdr3_length: 15; cdr3_aa: CASSYFGGPSYEQYF; cdr3_nt: TGTGCCAGCAGTTACTTCGGCGGGCCCTCCTACGAGCAGTACTTC
d_call: .; j_call: TRBJ1-1; clone_size: many; v_call: TRBV6-5; cdr3_length: 13; cdr3_aa: CASSQGGVTEAFF; cdr3_nt: TGTGCCAGCAGTCAAGGGGGGGTCACTGAAGCTTTCTTT
d_call: .; j_call: TRBJ1-6; clone_size: few; v_call: TRBV12-3/TRBV12-4; cdr3_length: 17; cdr3_aa: CASSRADRSSYNSPLHF; cdr3_nt: TGTGCCAGCAGCCGAGCTGACAGGTCCTCCTATAATTCACCCCTCCACTTT
d_call: .; j_call: TRBJ1-2; clone_size: many; v_call: TRBV7-8; cdr3_length: 15; cdr3_aa: CASSLDFSQPYGYTF; cdr3_nt: TGTGCCAGCAGCTTAGACTTCTCCCAACCTTATGGCTACACCTTC
d_call: .; j_call: TRBJ1-2; clone_size: many; v_call: TRBV9; cdr3_length: 14; cdr3_aa: CASSPSPGAYGYTF; cdr3_nt: TGTGCCAGCAGCCCCTCACCGGGGGCCTATGGCTACACCTTC
d_call: .; j_call: TRBJ1-3; clone_size: few; v_call: TRBV4-1; cdr3_length: 14; cdr3_aa: CASSPDGYANTIYF; cdr3_nt: TGCGCCAGCAGCCCCGACGGGTACGCAAACACCATATATTTT
d_call: .; j_call: TRBJ1-5; clone_size: few; v_call: TRBV15; cdr3_length: 17; cdr3_aa: CATSRDFPGYSNQPQHF; cdr3_nt: TGTGCCACCAGCAGAGATTTCCCAGGGTACAGCAATCAGCCCCAGCATTTT
d_call: TRBD2; j_call: TRBJ2-2; clone_size: .; v_call: TRBV20-1; cdr3_length: 21; cdr3_aa: CSARAPPGLAGGCLNTGELFF; cdr3_nt: TGCAGTGCTAGAGCCCCGCCGGGACTAGCGGGGGGGTGCCTGAACACCGGGGAGCTGTTTTTT
d_call: .; j_call: TRBJ1-1; clone_size: few; v_call: TRBV5-5; cdr3_length: 13; cdr3_aa: CASNKQGLSEAFF; cdr3_nt: TGTGCCAGCAACAAACAGGGTCTGTCTGAAGCTTTCTTT
d_call: TRBD2; j_call: TRBJ2-3; clone_size: few; v_call: TRBV9; cdr3_length: 18; cdr3_aa: CASSVFGGGSGSTDTQYF; cdr3_nt: TGTGCCAGCAGCGTATTCGGCGGGGGGTCGGGAAGCACAGATACGCAGTATTTT
d_call: .; j_call: TRBJ1-4; clone_size: many; v_call: TRBV19; cdr3_length: 15; cdr3_aa: CASSIVGATNEKLFF; cdr3_nt: TGTGCCAGTAGTATAGTCGGAGCCACTAATGAAAAACTGTTTTTT
d_call: .; j_call: TRBJ1-1; clone_size: many; v_call: TRBV28; cdr3_length: 15; cdr3_aa: CASSPPGTLNTEAFF; cdr3_nt: TGTGCCAGCAGCCCCCCGGGCACTCTGAACACTGAAGCTTTCTTT
d_call: TRBD1; j_call: TRBJ1-2; clone_size: few; v_call: TRBV25-1; cdr3_length: 15; cdr3_aa: CASSAIGTGGYGYTF; cdr3_nt: TGTGCCAGCAGTGCGATAGGGACAGGGGGCTATGGCTACACCTTC
d_call: TRBD1; j_call: TRBJ2-7; clone_size: few; v_call: TRBV30; cdr3_length: 14; cdr3_aa: CAWGNRGRWGEQYF; cdr3_nt: TGTGCCTGGGGAAACAGGGGGCGCTGGGGCGAGCAGTACTTC
d_call: .; j_call: TRBJ1-5; clone_size: .; v_call: TRBV4-2; cdr3_length: 15; cdr3_aa: CASSQESAPGQPQHF; cdr3_nt: TGTGCCAGCAGCCAAGAGTCCGCCCCAGGTCAGCCCCAGCATTTT
d_call: TRBD1; j_call: TRBJ1-4; clone_size: few; v_call: TRBV5-1; cdr3_length: 15; cdr3_aa: CASSLEQGWNEKLFF; cdr3_nt: TGCGCCAGCAGCTTGGAACAGGGGTGGAATGAAAAACTGTTTTTT
d_call: .; j_call: TRBJ1-6; clone_size: many; v_call: TRBV18; cdr3_length: 15; cdr3_aa: CASSPMEGRGSPLHF; cdr3_nt: TGTGCCAGCTCACCAATGGAAGGGCGAGGTTCACCCCTCCACTTT
d_call: .; j_call: TRBJ2-3; clone_size: .; v_call: TRBV5-1; cdr3_length: 13; cdr3_aa: CASSEFHTDTQYF; cdr3_nt: TGCGCCAGCAGCGAGTTCCACACAGATACGCAGTATTTT
d_call: .; j_call: TRBJ2-2; clone_size: .; v_call: TRBV20-1; cdr3_length: 17; cdr3_aa: CSARDFSGSTNTGELFF; cdr3_nt: TGCAGTGCTAGAGATTTTTCTGGTAGCACGAACACCGGGGAGCTGTTTTTT
d_call: TRBD2; j_call: TRBJ2-5; clone_size: .; v_call: TRBV7-2; cdr3_length: 13; cdr3_aa: CASSRSGVGAQYF; cdr3_nt: TGTGCCAGCAGCAGGAGCGGGGTCGGGGCCCAGTACTTC
d_call: .; j_call: TRBJ2-1; clone_size: many; v_call: TRBV20-1; cdr3_length: 18; cdr3_aa: CSASRLGGPVSSYNEQFF; cdr3_nt: TGCAGTGCTAGTAGGTTGGGGGGGCCAGTCTCTTCTTACAATGAGCAGTTCTTC
d_call: TRBD1; j_call: TRBJ1-1; clone_size: many; v_call: TRBV2; cdr3_length: 14; cdr3_aa: CASTTGQLNTEAFF; cdr3_nt: TGTGCCAGCACAACGGGACAGTTGAACACTGAAGCTTTCTTT
d_call: TRBD1; j_call: TRBJ2-1; clone_size: many; v_call: TRBV10-3; cdr3_length: 12; cdr3_aa: CAMRQGEDEQFF; cdr3_nt: TGTGCCATGCGACAGGGAGAAGATGAGCAGTTCTTC
d_call: .; j_call: TRBJ2-1; clone_size: .; v_call: TRBV6-2/TRBV6-3; cdr3_length: 13; cdr3_aa: CASSYSWLLEQFF; cdr3_nt: TGTGCCAGCAGTTACTCGTGGCTCCTCGAGCAGTTCTTC
d_call: TRBD2; j_call: TRBJ2-1; clone_size: few; v_call: TRBV5-1; cdr3_length: 16; cdr3_aa: CASMKLLAGGRNEQFF; cdr3_nt: TGCGCCAGCATGAAGCTCTTAGCGGGGGGGCGCAATGAGCAGTTCTTC
d_call: TRBD1; j_call: TRBJ1-3; clone_size: .; v_call: TRBV7-9; cdr3_length: 15; cdr3_aa: CASSLARQGGNTIYF; cdr3_nt: TGTGCCAGCAGCTTAGCACGACAGGGCGGAAACACCATATATTTT
d_call: TRBD2; j_call: TRBJ2-1; clone_size: .; v_call: TRBV5-6; cdr3_length: 17; cdr3_aa: CASSSARGGGAINEQFF; cdr3_nt: TGTGCCAGCAGTTCGGCCCGGGGCGGGGGGGCAATCAATGAGCAGTTCTTC
d_call: TRBD1; j_call: TRBJ1-5; clone_size: .; v_call: TRBV7-2; cdr3_length: 17; cdr3_aa: CASSAKGGQTYNQPQHF; cdr3_nt: TGTGCCAGCAGCGCCAAAGGGGGACAGACATACAATCAGCCCCAGCATTTT
d_call: .; j_call: TRBJ1-2; clone_size: .; v_call: TRBV29-1; cdr3_length: 13; cdr3_aa: CSAADLSRNGYTF; cdr3_nt: TGCAGCGCTGCGGACCTCTCCCGAAATGGCTACACCTTC
d_call: TRBD1; j_call: TRBJ1-2; clone_size: .; v_call: TRBV29-1; cdr3_length: 13; cdr3_aa: CSVADRAMLGYTF; cdr3_nt: TGCAGCGTAGCAGACAGGGCGATGTTAGGCTACACCTTC